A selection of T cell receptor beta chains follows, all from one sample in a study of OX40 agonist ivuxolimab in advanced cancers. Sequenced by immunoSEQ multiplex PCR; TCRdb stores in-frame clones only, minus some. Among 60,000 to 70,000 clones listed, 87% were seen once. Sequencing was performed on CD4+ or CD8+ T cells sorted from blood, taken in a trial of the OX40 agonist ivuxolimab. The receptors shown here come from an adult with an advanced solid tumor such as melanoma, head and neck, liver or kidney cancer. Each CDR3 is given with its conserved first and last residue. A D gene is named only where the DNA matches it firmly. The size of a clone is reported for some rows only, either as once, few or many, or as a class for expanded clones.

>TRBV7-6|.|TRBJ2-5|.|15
TGTGCCAGCAGCTTAGCTCCTGCGGGACAAGAGACCCAGTACTTC
CASSLAPAGQETQYF
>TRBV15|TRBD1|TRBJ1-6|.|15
TGTGCCACCAGCACTCGGACAGGACTTAATTCACCCCTCCACTTT
CATSTRTGLNSPLHF
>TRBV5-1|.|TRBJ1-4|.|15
TGCGCCAGCAACCCACTTGGGAGGTCGGCTGAAAAACTGTTTTTT
CASNPLGRSAEKLFF
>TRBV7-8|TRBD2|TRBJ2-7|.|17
TGTGCCAGCATGGACAGGGCGGGACTAGCGGACACCTACGAGCAGTACTTC
CASMDRAGLADTYEQYF
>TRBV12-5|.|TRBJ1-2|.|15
TGTGCTAGTGGTTTGGAACGAGGGTTCGACTATGGCTACACCTTC
CASGLERGFDYGYTF
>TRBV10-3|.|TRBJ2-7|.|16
TGTGCCATCAGTGACTCCCAGGGGAGGCGAGCCTACGAGCAGTACTTC
CAISDSQGRRAYEQYF
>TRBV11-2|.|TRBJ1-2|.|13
TGTGCCAGCAGCTTAGATCCTAACTATGGCTACACCTTC
CASSLDPNYGYTF
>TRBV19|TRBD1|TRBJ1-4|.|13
TGTGCCAGTACGACAGGGGGAGATGAAAAACTGTTTTTT
CASTTGGDEKLFF
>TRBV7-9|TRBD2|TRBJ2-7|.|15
TGTGCCAGCAGCTTACCTAGCGGGGGTTCCTACGAGCAGTACTTC
CASSLPSGGSYEQYF
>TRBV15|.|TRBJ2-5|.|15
TGTGCCACCAGCAGAGACCAGGGGCCCCAAGAGACCCAGTACTTC
CATSRDQGPQETQYF
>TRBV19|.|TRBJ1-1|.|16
TGTGCCAGTAGGGATTCGGGGCGAGGGTCGAACACTGAAGCTTTCTTT
CASRDSGRGSNTEAFF
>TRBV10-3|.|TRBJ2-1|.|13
TGTGCCATCAGTGAGTCGAGTGGGTTGCGGCAGTTCTTC
CAISESSGLRQFF
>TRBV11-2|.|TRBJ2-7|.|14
TGTGCCAGCAGCTTATCAGAGATGGCTTACGAGCAGTACTTC
CASSLSEMAYEQYF
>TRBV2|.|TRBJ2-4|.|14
TGTGCCAGCAGTGAGCGGCTAGAGGGAAACATTCAGTACTTC
CASSERLEGNIQYF
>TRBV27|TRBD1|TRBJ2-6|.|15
TGTGCCAGCAGTGACAGGGGCTCTGGGGCCAACGTCCTGACTTTC
CASSDRGSGANVLTF
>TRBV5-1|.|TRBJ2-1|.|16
TGCGCCAGCAGCTTGTTGCCAGAAGGCGGATACAATGAGCAGTTCTTC
CASSLLPEGGYNEQFF
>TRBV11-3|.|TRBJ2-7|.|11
TGTGCCAGCGGAGGGCACTACGAGCAGTACTTC
CASGGHYEQYF
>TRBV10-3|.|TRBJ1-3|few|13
TGTGCCATCAGTCGGACAGCCGGAAACACCATATATTTT
CAISRTAGNTIYF
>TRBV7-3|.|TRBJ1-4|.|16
TGTGCCAGCAGCTTCTTGCCCTCCGGGATTAATGAAAAACTGTTTTTT
CASSFLPSGINEKLFF
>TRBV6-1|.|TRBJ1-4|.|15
TGTGCCAGCAGGGCAAGGGGGGGAGCTAATGAAAAACTGTTTTTT
CASRARGGANEKLFF
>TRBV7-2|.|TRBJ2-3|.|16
TGTGCCAGCAGCTTAGTGCCAGTTGGGCTCACAGATACGCAGTATTTT
CASSLVPVGLTDTQYF
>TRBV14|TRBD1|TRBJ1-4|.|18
TGTGCCAGCAGCCAAGAACAAGGGTTTCTCGGACAGGGTGAAAAACTGTTTTTT
CASSQEQGFLGQGEKLFF
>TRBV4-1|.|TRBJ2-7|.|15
TGCGCCAGCAGCCAAGAAGGGGGGGGAGAGGGCGAGCAGTACTTC
CASSQEGGGEGEQYF
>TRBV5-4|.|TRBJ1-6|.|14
TGTGCCAGCAGCTTGGAGTTGGGGAATTCACCCCTCCACTTT
CASSLELGNSPLHF
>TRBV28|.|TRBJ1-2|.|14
TGTGCCAGCCTTACCGGGACACTCAACTATGGCTACACCTTC
CASLTGTLNYGYTF
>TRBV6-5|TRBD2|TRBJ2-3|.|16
TGTGCCAGCAGTTACGGGCTAGCGGGGATTACAGATACGCAGTATTTT
CASSYGLAGITDTQYF
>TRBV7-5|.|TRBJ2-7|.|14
TGTGCCAGCAGCTATCAGGGGGCCTCGGGAGGGCAGTACTTC
CASSYQGASGGQYF
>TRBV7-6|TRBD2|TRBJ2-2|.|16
TGTGCCAGCAGCCCTCTGAGCGGGGGGCTTACCGGGGAGCTGTTTTTT
CASSPLSGGLTGELFF
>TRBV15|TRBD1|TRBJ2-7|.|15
TGTGCCACCAGCAGAGTTGCCGCAGGGGGCTACGAGCAGTACTTC
CATSRVAAGGYEQYF
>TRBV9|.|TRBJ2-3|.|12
TGTGCCAGCAGCGCGTATAGAGATACGCAGTATTTT
CASSAYRDTQYF
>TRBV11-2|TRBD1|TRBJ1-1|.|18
TGTGCCAGCAGCGATCCATCTTCTGGGACAGGGATTACCACTGAAGCTTTCTTT
CASSDPSSGTGITTEAFF
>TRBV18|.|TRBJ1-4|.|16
TGTGCCAGCTCACCTCTGGACAGTTCAACTAATGAAAAACTGTTTTTT
CASSPLDSSTNEKLFF
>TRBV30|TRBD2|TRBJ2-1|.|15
TGTGCCTGGAGTGGAAGGCGGGGGGGCCACAATGAGCAGTTCTTC
CAWSGRRGGHNEQFF
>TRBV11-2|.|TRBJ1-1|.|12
TGTGCCAGCAGCTTAATGAACACTGAAGCTTTCTTT
CASSLMNTEAFF
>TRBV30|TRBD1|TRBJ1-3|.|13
TGTGCCTGGGGACGGGACAGTGGAAACACCATATATTTT
CAWGRDSGNTIYF
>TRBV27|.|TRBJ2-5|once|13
TGTGCCAGCAGCCCAGACTTACAAGAGACCCAGTACTTC
CASSPDLQETQYF
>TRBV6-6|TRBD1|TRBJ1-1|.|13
TGTGCCAGCAGTGACAGACAGGGGCTTGAAGCTTTCTTT
CASSDRQGLEAFF
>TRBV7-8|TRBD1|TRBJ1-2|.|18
TGTGCCAGCAGCTTAGTTGTACAGGGGATGGGTTTTTGGTATGGCTACACCTTC
CASSLVVQGMGFWYGYTF
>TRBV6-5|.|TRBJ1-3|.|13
TGTGCCAGCAGAGGCGTCTCTGGAAACACCATATATTTT
CASRGVSGNTIYF
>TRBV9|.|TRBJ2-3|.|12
TGTGCCAGCAGCGCGAGGGAGGATACGCAGTATTTT
CASSAREDTQYF
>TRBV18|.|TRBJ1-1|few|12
TGTGCCAGCTCACCGGGACACACTGAAGCTTTCTTT
CASSPGHTEAFF
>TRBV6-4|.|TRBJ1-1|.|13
TGTGCCAGCAGTGAAGCCGGGGTGGGTGAAGCTTTCTTT
CASSEAGVGEAFF
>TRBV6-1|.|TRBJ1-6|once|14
TGTGCCAGCAGTGACAGGGTTTATAATTCACCCCTCCACTTT
CASSDRVYNSPLHF
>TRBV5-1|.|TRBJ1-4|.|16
TGCGCCAGCAGCAGAGACAGTGGATTGGCGAATGAAAAACTGTTTTTT
CASSRDSGLANEKLFF
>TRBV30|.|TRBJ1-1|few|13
TGTGCCTGGAGGGGGTTAGCAAACACTGAAGCTTTCTTT
CAWRGLANTEAFF
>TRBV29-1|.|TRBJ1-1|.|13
TGCAGCGTTCATGCTAGGGTTGGCACTGAAGCTTTCTTT
CSVHARVGTEAFF
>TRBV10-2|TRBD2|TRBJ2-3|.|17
TGCGCCAGCAGTGATCCCGTGGGAGCGGGGAGCACAGATACGCAGTATTTT
CASSDPVGAGSTDTQYF
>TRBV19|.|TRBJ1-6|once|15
TGTGCCAGTAGTATCCAGGAAAGCGCTCCAGGGGCCCTCCACTTT
CASSIQESAPGALHF
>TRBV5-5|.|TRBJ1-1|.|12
TGTGCCAGCAGCTCTAATTACGCTGAAGCTTTCTTT
CASSSNYAEAFF
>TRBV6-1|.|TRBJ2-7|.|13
TGTGCCAGCAGGGCCGGACAGAACTACGAGCAGTACTTC
CASRAGQNYEQYF
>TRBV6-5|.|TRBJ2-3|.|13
TGTGCCAGCAGACGCGATTTCACAGATACGCAGTATTTT
CASRRDFTDTQYF
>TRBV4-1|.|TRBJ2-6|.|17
TGCGCCAGCAGCCAAGATTTGGGTATCTCTGGGGCCAACGTCCTGACTTTC
CASSQDLGISGANVLTF
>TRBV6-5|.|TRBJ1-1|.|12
TGTGCCAGCAGCCTACGGGGCACTGAAGCTTTCTTT
CASSLRGTEAFF
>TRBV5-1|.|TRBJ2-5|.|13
TGCGCCAGCAGCTTGGAGGGGAAAGAGACCCAGTACTTC
CASSLEGKETQYF
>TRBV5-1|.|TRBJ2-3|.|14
TGCGCCAGCAGCTTTATTGCAGGGACAGATACGCAGTATTTT
CASSFIAGTDTQYF
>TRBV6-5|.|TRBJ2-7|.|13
TGTGCCAGCAGTTCACAGGCGATCTACGAGCAGTACTTC
CASSSQAIYEQYF
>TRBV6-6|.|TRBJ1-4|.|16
TGTGCCAGCAGTTACTATGGGTCGGCAACTAATGAAAAACTGTTTTTT
CASSYYGSATNEKLFF